One and the same sample provided the 28 T cell receptor beta chains below, sequenced in a study of CD8 T cells in Susac syndrome. With random hexamers, reverse transcription was performed on roughly 0.45 to 1 ug of RNA. Each CDR3 protein gets one entry after TCRdb re-called the immunoSEQ multiplex PCR reads with MiXCR. This sample has around 270,000 distinct CDR3 sequences, with 75% to 90% found just once. Sequencing was performed on CD8+ T cells from PBMCs. These receptor sequences come from a human donor with multiple sclerosis.

The chain recombines TRBV28 with TRBJ2-5; TRBD2 matches at 8 bases. The CDR3 loop spans 19 amino acids. Per the germline V gene, CDR1 is MDHEN and CDR2 is SYDVKM. V was pared by 2 bases and J by 0 bases, with 14 bases of the junction left unmatched. CDR3 residues: CASSLGLADVLKYQETQYF. Here the CDR3 DNA reads TGTGCCAGCAGTTTAGGACTAGCCGACGTATTAAAGTACCAAGAGACCCAGTACTTC.

The chain links TRBV5-8 to TRBJ2-1, with D perhaps TRBD2 (7 bases). This CDR3 region has 16 residues. From germline, CDR1 is SGHTS and CDR2 YDEGEE. Trimming shortened V by 3 bases and J by 7 bases, and 20 bases separated the two germline ends. CDR3 residues: CASSSGRGGGRNEQFF. CDR3 bases: TGTGCCAGCAGCTCGGGGCGGGGCGGGGGCAGGAATGAGCAGTTCTTC.

V is TRBV27 and J is TRBJ1-1; D is undetermined. V was trimmed by 6 bases and J by 3 bases, leaving 17 bases between them. Germline-derived CDR1 and CDR2 are MNHEY and SMNVEV (reference sequence). The CDR3 length is 15 residues. CDR3 nucleotide sequence: TGTGCCAGCAGGAGGTTGGCAGGCTCTTACACTGAAGCTTTCTTT. Its protein is CASRRLAGSYTEAFF.

The rearrangement links TRBV30 to TRBJ1-3; 7 bases are a match to TRBD1. In germline, CDR1 is GTSNPN, CDR2 SVGIG (reference sequence). CDR3 size: 15 residues. V trimming: 5 bases; J trimming: 1 base; junction bases outside the gene matches: 8. DNA of the CDR3: TGTGCCTGGGACGGACAGGCGATATCTGGAAACACCATATATTTT. This gives the protein CAWDGQAISGNTIYF.

The V gene is TRBV30, the J gene TRBJ2-2; a possible D gene is TRBD2 (5 bases). Trimming took 5 bases from V and 5 from J, leaving 15 bases between them. Germline CDR1 reads GTSNPN; CDR2 reads SVGIG (reference sequence). This CDR3 region has 14 residues. CDR3 sequence (DNA): TGTGCCTGGTGTTACGGGTCGGGGACCGGGGAGCTGTTTTTT. Translation gives CAWCYGSGTGELFF.

This sequence joins TRBV7-8 and TRBJ2-3; D is ambiguous. Germline CDR1 is SGHVS and CDR2 is FQNEAQ. This CDR3 has 17 amino acids. V was shortened by 4 bases and J by 2 bases, with 19 bases between the two germline ends. The CDR3 loop is CASSSRGDSKHTDTQYF. The CDR3 DNA reads TGTGCCAGCAGCTCACGAGGCGACTCAAAACACACAGATACGCAGTATTTT.

This clonotype was found a few times. This chain uses TRBV7-3 with TRBJ2-7, with 9 bases lining up with TRBD2. Germline lookup yields CDR1 SGHTA and CDR2 FQGTGA. The trim removed 3 bases at V and 0 bases at J, leaving 3 bases unmatched. The CDR3 runs to 15 residues. CDR3 loop: CASSLAGGTSYEQYF. CDR3 coding DNA: TGTGCCAGCAGCTTGGCGGGAGGGACCTCCTACGAGCAGTACTTC.

The chain carries TRBV12-3 or TRBV12-4 and TRBJ2-7; D may match TRBD1 or TRBD2 (5 bases each). V lost 4 bases to trimming and J lost 5 bases, with 12 bases between them. CDR3 length equals 13 residues. The CDR3 is CASSSPGAHEQYF. The CDR3 DNA is TGTGCCAGCAGTTCCCCCGGGGCCCACGAGCAGTACTTC.

V gene TRBV27 combines with J gene TRBJ2-3; D is ambiguous. V shed 1 base and J shed 2 bases, with 10 bases lying between them. From germline, CDR1 is MNHEY and CDR2 SMNVEV (reference sequence). The CDR3 has 15 amino acids. The CDR3 nucleotides are TGTGCCAGCAGTTTATATCCGGCCCCCACAGATACGCAGTATTTT. Encoded protein: CASSLYPAPTDTQYF.

The chain carries TRBV20-1 and TRBJ2-6; the D gene could be TRBD1 or TRBD2 (7 bases each). The V gene's germline CDR1 is DFQATT and CDR2 SNEGSKA (reference sequence). The CDR3 runs 20 residues. V lost 2 bases to trimming and J lost 1 base, with 24 bases between them. The CDR3 sequence is CSARLTLQGRGKSGANVLTF. DNA for the CDR3: TGCAGTGCTAGACTTACTTTACAGGGGAGGGGAAAATCTGGGGCCAACGTCCTGACTTTC.

The gene calls are TRBV28 and TRBJ2-7; 10 positions agree with TRBD1. The CDR3 is made up of 19 amino acids. Trimming cost V 7 bases and J 7 bases; bases outside gene matches: 25. Germline V CDR1 and CDR2: MDHEN, SYDVKM. CDR3 loop: CASTHAPGQGTVGLAEQYF. The CDR3, as DNA: TGTGCCAGCACCCACGCACCGGGACAGGGGACCGTAGGACTAGCAGAGCAGTACTTC.

The rearrangement joins TRBV27 to TRBJ1-2, with TRBD1 as a possible D gene (5 bases). Germline values: CDR1 MNHEY, CDR2 SMNVEV (reference sequence). Trimming stripped 7 bases from V and 6 bases from J, with 21 bases between. CDR3 size: 15 residues. Here the CDR3 DNA reads TGTGCCAGCACGTCTACCGTCGGCAGGGTAGATGGCTACACCTTC. Protein: CASTSTVGRVDGYTF.

This clonotype came up a few times. The chain combines TRBV4-1 with TRBJ2-7; 9 bases map to TRBD2. The CDR3 runs to 16 residues. The ends lost 0 bases at V and 2 bases at J; junction bases unmatched: 5. Germline CDR1 is MGHRA and CDR2 is YSYEKL. The CDR3 coding sequence is TGCGCCAGCAGCCAAGATTTGGCTAGCGGGGCCTACGAGCAGTACTTC. It codes for CASSQDLASGAYEQYF.

V gene TRBV6-1 combines with J gene TRBJ1-5; weak D call: TRBD1 (5 bases). The CDR3 extends over 18 amino acids. With 7 bases removed from V and 4 bases from J, the gap between germline ends came to 26 bases. CDR1 is MNHNS, CDR2 SASEGT, per germline. The CDR3 DNA is TGTGCCAGCATAAGAGGGATTACAGGCACCTCCCCAAATCAGCCCCAGCATTTT. Translated, it gives CASIRGITGTSPNQPQHF.

The rearrangement joins TRBV9 to TRBJ2-3; the D gene is possibly TRBD2 (6 bases). Trimming shortened V by 3 bases and J by 2 bases, and 19 bases separated the two germline ends. Germline CDR1 reads SGDLS; CDR2 reads YYNGEE. This CDR3 has 17 amino acids. CDR3 sequence reads: CASSARGLAAATDTQYF. The DNA for the CDR3 is TGTGCCAGCAGCGCAAGGGGATTAGCGGCGGCCACAGATACGCAGTATTTT.

This chain connects TRBV7-2 to TRBJ2-7; 7 nucleotides match TRBD2. V was pared by 1 base and J by 4 bases, with 10 bases of the junction left unmatched. The CDR3 loop spans 16 amino acids. Germline values: CDR1 SGHTA, CDR2 FQGNSA. In DNA, the CDR3 is TGTGCCAGCAGCTTAGACGGCTGGGGGGGGTCGTACGAGCAGTACTTC. Translated: CASSLDGWGGSYEQYF.

Written as DNA, the CDR3 is TGTGCCAGCAGCAAGTTTTATGAAAGCTCCTACGAGCAGTACTTC. This gives the protein CASSKFYESSYEQYF. This chain connects TRBV21-1 to TRBJ2-7. TRBV21-1 is flagged as a pseudogene. The CDR3 spans 15 residues.

J is TRBJ2-5 and V is TRBV5-6; D might be TRBD2 (5 bases). In germline, CDR1 is SGHDT, CDR2 YYEEEE. This CDR3 comprises 14 residues. V was shortened by 2 bases and J by 4 bases, with 12 bases between the two germline ends. The CDR3 coding sequence is TGTGCCAGCAGCTTTGAAAGCGGTGGAGAGACCCAGTACTTC. This sequence encodes CASSFESGGETQYF.

The rearrangement joins TRBV28 to TRBJ2-1, with 10 positions matching TRBD2. V lost 5 bases, J lost 5 bases, and 15 bases stayed unmatched. Per the germline V gene, CDR1 is MDHEN and CDR2 is SYDVKM. The CDR3 consists of 18 residues. CDR3 nucleotide sequence: TGTGCCAGCAGTACCACGTTCCTAGCGGGAGAAGAAAACAATGAGCAGTTCTTC. Its translation is CASSTTFLAGEENNEQFF.

The chain uses TRBV19 and TRBJ1-5; TRBD1 agrees at 8 bases. V shed 5 bases, J shed 5 bases, and the junction held 20 bases outside the gene matches. This CDR3 is built from 19 residues. CDR1 is LNHDA, CDR2 SQIVND, per germline (reference sequence). This chain's CDR3 is CASSWATSQGAFFDQPQHF. The DNA of the CDR3 is TGTGCCAGTAGTTGGGCGACTTCGCAGGGGGCATTTTTCGATCAGCCCCAGCATTTT.

CDR3 residues: CASSNLGGNNEQFF. The CDR3, as DNA: TGTGCCAGCAGTAACTTAGGGGGCAACAATGAGCAGTTCTTC. The chain employs TRBV27 and TRBJ2-1, with TRBD1 identical over 7 bases. Germline loops: CDR1 MNHEY, CDR2 SMNVEV (reference sequence). After removal of 5 bases from V and 5 bases from J, the junction contained 6 bases not matched to a gene. The CDR3 extends over 14 amino acids.

The chain joins TRBV28 to TRBJ1-2, with TRBD1 identical over 9 bases. V dropped 8 bases and J dropped 2; count of bases not matched to a gene: 6. The CDR3 length is 14 residues. Germline CDR1 and CDR2: MDHEN and SYDVKM. CDR3 sequence (DNA): TGTGCCAGCGGATACAGGGGGCAAAACTATGGCTACACCTTC. Its protein product is CASGYRGQNYGYTF.

V and J are TRBV7-3 and TRBJ2-5, with D possibly being TRBD1 (6 bases). The CDR3 covers 13 residues. From germline, CDR1 is SGHTA and CDR2 FQGTGA. Trimming removed 2 bases from V and 5 bases from J, with 9 bases in between. The CDR3 nucleotides are TGTGCCAGCAGCTTAGGGGGCAGCGAGACCCAGTACTTC. Residues: CASSLGGSETQYF.

The sample holds a few counts of this clonotype. The chain has TRBV7-2 and TRBJ2-7; D unclear. CDR3 length: 14 amino acids. The germline gives CDR1 SGHTA, CDR2 FQGNSA. Between the trimmed V and J ends, which lost 5 bases and 1 base, there was a span of 12 bases. CDR3 bases: TGTGCCAGCAGCCCCCTCGGGCTTTCCTACGAGCAGTACTTC. Encoded protein: CASSPLGLSYEQYF.

V and J are TRBV19 and TRBJ2-5; maybe TRBD1 (6 bases). The germline V and J ends were trimmed by 6 bases and 2 bases, with 19 bases remaining between them. The CDR3 length is 16 residues. Germline-derived CDR1 and CDR2 are LNHDA and SQIVND (reference sequence). CDR3 nucleotide sequence: TGTGCCAGTAGCCGCCCCAACAGGGACCTGCAAGAGACCCAGTACTTC. Its protein product is CASSRPNRDLQETQYF.

The genes are TRBV3-1 and TRBJ2-2, with D unclear. V lost 1 base and J 2 bases, leaving 11 bases between the germline ends. Germline CDR1 and CDR2: LGHDT and YNNKEL (reference sequence). CDR3 length: 16 residues. The CDR3, as DNA: TGTGCCAGCAGCCAAGTATCGTGGTATAACACCGGGGAGCTGTTTTTT. Its translation: CASSQVSWYNTGELFF.

This chain uses TRBV27 with TRBJ1-1; a weak D match, TRBD1 (5 bases). CDR3 size: 12 residues. Germline V gene sequence: CDR1 MNHEY, CDR2 SMNVEV (reference sequence). Trimming left V 6 bases short and J 7 bases short, with 12 bases between. The CDR3 protein is CASRSTGLEAFF. The CDR3 nucleotides are TGTGCCAGCAGATCTACAGGACTTGAAGCTTTCTTT.

V usage is TRBV25-1 and J usage is TRBJ1-2; D gene unclear. Trimming pared 1 base from V and 3 bases from J, leaving 6 bases between. The germline V gene has CDR1 MGHDK and CDR2 SYGVNS. The CDR3 contains 13 residues. In DNA form, the CDR3 reads TGTGCCAGCAGTGAATTACTCTACTATGGCTACACCTTC. It codes for CASSELLYYGYTF.